This passage covers 23 T cell receptor beta chains from one sample sequenced in a study of blood T cell repertoires in COVID-19. Only in-frame clones appear in the TCRdb table, and some are missing; sequencing was by immunoSEQ multiplex PCR. The data show about 150,000 clones, approximately 81% seen once. The material sequenced was peripheral blood. The receptors originated from a human donor with acute or convalescent COVID-19. The donor label of this sample is uncertain.

V is TRBV24-1 and J is TRBJ1-1, with D possibly being TRBD1 (6 bases). Germline V gene data show CDR1 as KGHDR and CDR2 as SFDVKD. The CDR3 consists of 13 residues. Between the trimmed V and J ends, which lost 4 bases and 6 bases, there was a span of 11 bases. This CDR3 is CATSDPDRPEAFF. CDR3 DNA: TGTGCCACCAGTGACCCTGACAGGCCTGAAGCTTTCTTT.

The chain combines TRBV7-2 with TRBJ1-1; no firm D call. V gave up 2 bases and J gave up 6 bases, with 13 bases separating them. CDR3 length: 14 amino acids. CDR1 and CDR2 (germline): SGHTA, FQGNSA. CDR3 DNA sequence: TGTGCCAGCAGCTTAAATGGTCGGGGTGCTGAAGCTTTCTTT. Its protein product is CASSLNGRGAEAFF.

The chain couples TRBV4-1 to TRBJ1-1, with 7 bases fitting TRBD1. Trimming removed 4 bases from V and 6 bases from J; junction bases left unmatched: 5. Germline V gives CDR1 MGHRA, CDR2 YSYEKL. The CDR3 consists of 13 residues. The CDR3 is CASSRGQAAEAFF. Written as DNA, the CDR3 is TGCGCCAGCAGCCGCGGACAGGCGGCTGAAGCTTTCTTT.

CDR3 region: CASSLGRNLLRGYTF. CDR3 nucleotides: TGTGCCAGCAGCTTAGGGCGGAACCTATTGCGGGGCTACACCTTC. This sequence joins TRBV11-2 and TRBJ1-2, with no clear D. In germline, CDR1 is SGHAT, CDR2 FQNNGV. This CDR3 region has 15 residues. V lost 1 base, J lost 8 bases, and 17 bases lay in between.

V is TRBV5-4 and J is TRBJ2-3; D perhaps matches TRBD2 (6 bases). Trimming stripped 0 bases from V and 4 bases from J, with 9 bases between. Germline CDR1 is SGHNT and CDR2 is YYREEE (reference sequence). The CDR3 extends over 14 amino acids. This CDR3 is CASSLVASADTQYF. Here the CDR3 DNA reads TGTGCCAGCAGCTTGGTGGCTAGCGCAGATACGCAGTATTTT.

CDR3 sequence: CAWLQGNEQFF. In nucleotides, the CDR3 is TGTGCCTGGCTACAGGGGAATGAGCAGTTCTTC. The chain uses TRBV30 and TRBJ2-1, with 7 nucleotides matching TRBD1. The ends lost 5 bases at V and 7 bases at J; junction bases unmatched: 2. Per the germline V gene, CDR1 is GTSNPN and CDR2 is SVGIG (reference sequence). The CDR3 has 11 residues.

V usage is TRBV4-2 and J usage is TRBJ2-6; the D is unclear. V was trimmed by 4 bases and J by 4 bases, leaving 11 bases between them. The CDR3 loop spans 15 amino acids. The V gene's germline CDR1 is LGHNA and CDR2 YNFKEQ. The CDR3 sequence: CASSPKLRGANVLTF. CDR3 DNA: TGTGCCAGCAGCCCAAAATTACGGGGGGCCAACGTCCTGACTTTC.

The chain carries TRBV27 and TRBJ2-7; D is unclear. Germline V gene lookup returns CDR1 MNHEY and CDR2 SMNVEV (reference sequence). Between the trimmed V and J ends, which lost 8 bases and 2 bases, there was a span of 22 bases. This CDR3 comprises 16 residues. Written as DNA, the CDR3 is TGTGCCAGCGCCCGAGGAAGGCCCTCGGAAACCTACGAGCAGTACTTC. Translated: CASARGRPSETYEQYF.

This rearrangement joins TRBV7-6 to TRBJ2-1, with D possibly being TRBD2 (5 bases). Trimming removed 6 bases at V and 0 bases at J, with 12 bases between. The CDR3 consists of 15 residues. Per the germline V gene, CDR1 is SGHVS and CDR2 is FNYEAQ. CDR3 in DNA: TGTGCCAGCAGTTTCGGGATCCTCTCCTACAATGAGCAGTTCTTC. Protein product: CASSFGILSYNEQFF. Full variable domain (missing parts from reference TRBV7-6 and TRBJ2-1): GAGVSQSPRYKVTKRGQDVALRCDPISGHVSLYWYRQALGQGPEFLTYFNYEAQQDKSGLPNDRFSAERPEGSISTLTIQRTEQRDSAMYRCASSFGILSYNEQFFGPGTRLTVL.

The chain joins TRBV6-2 or TRBV6-3 to TRBJ2-2; 7 positions agree with TRBD1. With V trimmed by 4 bases and J by 6 bases, 8 bases remained unmatched. Germline V lookup: CDR1 MNHEY, CDR2 SVGEGT. This CDR3 is 15 amino acids long. CDR3 loop: CASSSIPQGAGELFF. The CDR3 DNA sequence: TGTGCCAGCAGTTCCATACCCCAGGGGGCCGGGGAGCTGTTTTTT.

CDR3 in DNA: TGTGCCAGCAGCTTTTACTGGGGGCCGAACACTGAAGCTTTCTTT. Translation gives CASSFYWGPNTEAFF. V is TRBV5-6 and J is TRBJ1-1; D is possibly TRBD1 (6 bases). CDR1 SGHDT and CDR2 YYEEEE come from the germline V gene. This CDR3 spans 15 amino acids. Trimming removed 2 bases from V and 1 base from J, with 12 bases in between.

The V and J genes are TRBV5-4 and TRBJ2-5, with a possible D match to TRBD1 (6 bases). Germline-derived CDR1 and CDR2 are SGHNT and YYREEE (reference sequence). This CDR3 is built from 16 residues. Trimming pared 4 bases from V and 0 bases from J, leaving 16 bases between. Written as DNA, the CDR3 is TGTGCCAGCAGCGGAATGACTACAGGGCACCAAGAGACCCAGTACTTC. It encodes CASSGMTTGHQETQYF.

The V and J genes are TRBV3-1 (or the pseudogene TRBV3-2) and TRBJ1-4; 7 bases match TRBD1. The trim removed 5 bases at V and 6 bases at J, leaving 3 bases unmatched. The CDR3 totals 13 residues. CDR1 and CDR2 from the germline V gene are LGHDT and YNNKEL (reference sequence). The CDR3 DNA is TGTGCCAGCAGCGGACAGGTGGATGAAAAACTGTTTTTT. This sequence encodes CASSGQVDEKLFF.

This clone has just one count. V and J are TRBV11-2 and TRBJ2-2; TRBD2 matches 11 bases. CDR1 SGHAT and CDR2 FQNNGV come from the germline V gene. This CDR3 has 17 amino acids. Unmatched junction bases numbered 12, after V lost 10 bases and J lost 2 bases. The CDR3 loop reads CATVAGGLITNTGELFF. CDR3 bases: TGTGCCACCGTAGCGGGGGGGCTCATCACTAACACCGGGGAGCTGTTTTTT. Supplemented by reference TRBV11-2 and TRBJ2-2, the full variable domain reads EAGVAQSPRYKIIEKRQSVAFWCNPISGHATLYWYQQILGQGPKLLIQFQNNGVVDDSQLPKDRFSAERLKGVDSTLKIQPAKLEDSAVYLCATVAGGLITNTGELFFGEGSRLTVL.

The chain joins TRBV30 to TRBJ1-2; TRBD1 aligns across 9 bases. J gave up 7 bases and V 5 bases, and 8 bases lay outside the gene matches. The germline V gene encodes CDR1 GTSNPN and CDR2 SVGIG (reference sequence). There are 13 residues in the CDR3. CDR3 in amino acids: CAWVAQGAGGYTF. CDR3 sequence (DNA): TGTGCCTGGGTAGCACAGGGGGCGGGTGGCTACACCTTC.

Turning to this clone: This same CDR3 is encoded by further DNA sequences in the sample. The chain joins TRBV2 to TRBJ2-2; 8 positions match TRBD2. V lost 8 bases, J lost 1 base, and 3 bases stayed unmatched. CDR3 length: 14 amino acids. Germline CDR1 is SNHLY and CDR2 is FYNNEI. For the CDR3, the DNA is TGTGCCAGCCGCCTAGCGGGGAACACCGGGGAGCTGTTTTTT. It specifies CASRLAGNTGELFF. Variable domain in full (rest from reference TRBV2 and TRBJ2-2): EPEVTQTPSHQVTQMGQEVILRCVPISNHLYFYWYRQILGQKVEFLVSFYNNEISEKSEIFDDQFSVERPDGSNFTLKIRSTKLEDSAMYFCASRLAGNTGELFFGEGSRLTVL.

Notes on this clone: Other DNA sequences in the sample encode the same CDR3. The rearrangement joins TRBV4-3 to TRBJ1-1; D gene unclear. The CDR3 totals 13 residues. The ends were cut back, 0 bases at V and 3 bases at J, with 5 bases in the middle. Germline V gene data show CDR1 as LGHNA and CDR2 as YSLEER. CDR3 sequence reads: CASSQDTDTEAFF. The CDR3 bases are TGCGCCAGCAGCCAAGATACAGACACTGAAGCTTTCTTT.

This chain joins TRBV21-1 and TRBJ1-2; TRBD1 reflects the table's D call only, with no check against the DNA. TRBV21-1 is classified as a pseudogene. This CDR3 has 18 residues. The CDR3, as DNA: TGTGCCAGCCAGATGTGGGAACAGGGGAATTCCGCCGCGTATGGCTACACCTTC. Protein: CASQMWEQGNSAAYGYTF.

The V call is TRBV4-2, the J call TRBJ2-5; 10 bases line up with TRBD1. The CDR3 is made up of 16 amino acids. Germline V CDR1 and CDR2: LGHNA, YNFKEQ. J lost 4 bases, V lost 0 bases, and 5 bases had no gene match. The CDR3 here is CASSQDPGQGGETQYF. CDR3 coding DNA: TGTGCCAGCAGCCAAGATCCCGGACAGGGGGGAGAGACCCAGTACTTC.

The CDR3 coding sequence is TGTGCCAGCAGTTTATCGCTACCGATTGCGGGGAATAATTCACCCCTCCACTTT. Translated: CASSLSLPIAGNNSPLHF. The V call is TRBV27, the J call TRBJ1-6; D gene uncertain. V shed 0 bases and J shed 5 bases, with 17 bases lying between them. Germline V CDR1 and CDR2: MNHEY, SMNVEV (reference sequence). This CDR3 comprises 18 residues.

This clone has only one observation. The rearrangement joins TRBV28 to TRBJ1-2; 9 bases are shared with TRBD1. Germline V lookup: CDR1 MDHEN, CDR2 SYDVKM. The CDR3 sequence is 15 residues long. Trimming cost V 6 bases and J 7 bases; bases outside gene matches: 12. This CDR3 reads CASSRAGTGSSGYTF. Here the CDR3 DNA reads TGTGCCAGCAGCCGCGCCGGGACAGGGAGCTCTGGCTACACCTTC.

This chain joins TRBV5-1 and TRBJ2-3; tentative D call: TRBD1 (5 bases). Germline V CDR1 and CDR2: SGHRS, YFSETQ. The length of the CDR3 is 14 residues. V lost 1 base to trimming and J lost 2 bases, with 8 bases between them. The CDR3, as DNA: TGCGCCAGCAGCTTGTGGGGCCCCACAGATACGCAGTATTTT. Protein: CASSLWGPTDTQYF.

The V and J genes are TRBV15 and TRBJ2-5; 13 bases are shared with TRBD2. J gave up 7 bases and V 3 bases, and 11 bases lay outside the gene matches. The CDR3 has 17 residues. In germline, CDR1 is LNHNV, CDR2 YYDKDF (reference sequence). The CDR3 is CATSRDSPTSGGRTQYF. The CDR3 region has the DNA TGTGCCACCAGCAGGGATTCTCCGACTAGCGGGGGGCGGACCCAGTACTTC.